The 27 T cell receptor beta chains below all came from one sample that was sequenced in a study of regulatory T cells in long-lasting Graves disease. Time point of the sample: newly diagnosed GD, antithyroid drugs for less than 3 months. Preparation of the TCR library used RNA extracted from PBMCs. Assembly of TCR beta libraries relied on iRepertoire HTBI primers together with Arm-PCR of CDR3 regions. TCRdb recomputed calls from the multiplex PCR reads with MiXCR, one row per CDR3 protein. The sample comprises around 250,000 distinct CDR3 sequences, 20% of which are singletons, and roughly 13% rests with the top ten. The source was peripheral blood mononuclear cells (PBMCs), collected at new diagnosis, from a patient treated with antithyroid drugs. These receptor sequences come from a female donor with Graves disease.

In its sample, this clonotype was seen a few times. The chain combines TRBV6-1 with TRBJ2-3; D not certain. The CDR3 length is 15 residues. V gave up 3 bases and J gave up 6 bases, with 16 bases separating them. Germline V gene data show CDR1 as MNHNS and CDR2 as SASEGT. The CDR3 loop reads CASSDNLGQTDTQYF. CDR3 DNA: TGTGCCAGCAGTGATAACCTCGGGCAGACCGATACGCAGTATTTT.

This clonotype was counted many times. The rearrangement links TRBV7-9 to TRBJ1-6, with a possible D match to TRBD1 (6 bases). This CDR3 is built from 16 residues. In germline, CDR1 is SEHNR, CDR2 FQNEAQ (reference sequence). CDR3 nucleotides: TGTGCAATTTCGAAGGGAGGTACAGGGAGGAATTCACCCCTCCACTTT. Translation gives CAISKGGTGRNSPLHF. The variable domain in full, completed from reference TRBV7-9 and TRBJ1-6, reads DTGVSQNPRHKITKRGQNVTFRCDPISEHNRLYWYRQTLGQGPEFLTYFQNEAQLEKSRLLSDRFSAERPKGSFSTLEIQRTEQGDSAMYLCAISKGGTGRNSPLHFGNGTRLTVT.

This clonotype was seen ten or more times. The V and J genes are TRBV6-5 and TRBJ1-2, with 10 bases identical to TRBD1. V trimming: 4 bases; J trimming: 8 bases; junction bases outside the gene matches: 10. There are 15 residues in the CDR3. CDR1 MNHEY and CDR2 SVGAGI come from the germline V gene. The CDR3 is CASSLAGTGEFGYTF. The CDR3 DNA follows: TGTGCCAGCAGTTTAGCCGGGACAGGGGAATTCGGCTACACCTTC.

This clonotype was detected many times. The chain employs TRBV11-2 and TRBJ1-3; D uncertain. CDR1 is SGHAT, CDR2 FQNNGV, per germline. The CDR3 is 15 residues long. V gave up 2 bases and J gave up 0 bases, with 8 bases separating them. CDR3 protein: CASSLSDYSGNTIYF. The CDR3 region has the DNA TGTGCCAGCAGCTTAAGCGACTACTCTGGAAACACCATATATTTT.

The table lists this clonotype with many counts. The rearrangement uses TRBV5-1 and TRBJ1-1; D gene unclear. Germline values: CDR1 SGHRS, CDR2 YFSETQ. This CDR3 has 14 residues. Trimming left V 4 bases short and J 8 bases short, with 18 bases between. The CDR3 DNA sequence: TGCGCCAGCAGCCCCAGATGGGCGTTGGGGGAAGCTTTCTTT. Its protein product is CASSPRWALGEAFF.

This clonotype has a count of ten or more. The chain is built from TRBV10-1 and TRBJ2-5; perhaps TRBD2 as D (6 bases). Per germline, CDR1 WNHNN and CDR2 SYGVQD (reference sequence). The CDR3 is 14 residues long. V gave up 4 bases and J gave up 5 bases, with 14 bases separating them. CDR3 protein: CASSVGGEPETQYF. CDR3 DNA: TGCGCCAGCAGTGTTGGAGGGGAGCCGGAGACCCAGTACTTC.

Many counts were recorded for this clonotype. The gene calls are TRBV15 and TRBJ1-2; the D is unclear. The ends were cut back, 5 bases at V and 0 bases at J, with 13 bases in the middle. The CDR3 totals 15 residues. The germline V gene has CDR1 LNHNV and CDR2 YYDKDF (reference sequence). The CDR3 spells CATSPRTSANYGYTF. Here the CDR3 DNA reads TGTGCCACCAGCCCAAGAACGTCCGCTAACTATGGCTACACCTTC.

This chain links TRBV7-9 with TRBJ2-1, with TRBD2 matching 9 bases. CDR3 length: 15 amino acids. Germline values: CDR1 SEHNR, CDR2 FQNEAQ (reference sequence). Trimming at V came to 8 bases and at J to 4 bases, leaving 9 bases not matched to a gene. The CDR3 is CASRAGGASYNEQFF. DNA of the CDR3: TGTGCCAGCCGGGCGGGAGGGGCTTCTTACAATGAGCAGTTCTTC.

This clonotype has at least ten counts. The chain joins TRBV6-1 to TRBJ2-7; D is unresolved. V was shortened by 6 bases and J by 1 base, with 7 bases between the two germline ends. The CDR3 has 12 amino acids. Germline values: CDR1 MNHNS, CDR2 SASEGT. Here the CDR3 DNA reads TGTGCCAGCAGGGATCCGTCCTACGAGCAGTACTTC. Protein: CASRDPSYEQYF.

This clonotype was detected many times. The chain has TRBV27 and TRBJ2-1; TRBD2 might be the D (6 bases). Germline loops: CDR1 MNHEY, CDR2 SMNVEV (reference sequence). V was cut by 5 bases and J by 6 bases, with 20 bases left in between. The CDR3 is 16 amino acids. CDR3 nucleotides: TGTGCCAGCAGTCCATCTAGGAGGGGCGAGGGCAATGAGCAGTTCTTC. It translates to CASSPSRRGEGNEQFF.

This chain links TRBV2 with TRBJ1-1; TRBD1 might be the D (6 bases). Trimming shortened V by 8 bases and J by 3 bases, and 13 bases separated the two germline ends. The germline V gene has CDR1 SNHLY and CDR2 FYNNEI. This CDR3 comprises 13 residues. This CDR3 reads CASGGDTYTEAFF. In DNA, the CDR3 is TGTGCCAGCGGGGGGGACACCTACACTGAAGCTTTCTTT. Looking up the rest from reference TRBV2 and TRBJ1-1 gives the full variable domain: EPEVTQTPSHQVTQMGQEVILRCVPISNHLYFYWYRQILGQKVEFLVSFYNNEISEKSEIFDDQFSVERPDGSNFTLKIRSTKLEDSAMYFCASGGDTYTEAFFGQGTRLTVV.

Turning to this clonotype: Just one base apart from a much larger clone, this may be a read error. V and J are TRBV7-2 and TRBJ2-7; D is unresolved. The CDR3 totals 15 residues. Germline CDR1 SGHTA, CDR2 FQGNSA. The DNA of the CDR3 is TGTGCCAGCAGCCAAGCCCTGGACGGATCCTACGGGCAGTACTTC. Its translation is CASSQALDGSYGQYF.

Concerning this clonotype: A read error is possible here, since a much larger clone lies one base away. The V call is TRBV27, the J call TRBJ2-7; 11 bases align to TRBD1. The CDR3 has 16 residues. Germline lookup yields CDR1 MNHEY and CDR2 SMNVEV (reference sequence). V dropped 5 bases and J dropped 6; count of bases not matched to a gene: 12. The chain's CDR3 is CASSHRGQGAACEQYF. CDR3 DNA: TGTGCCAGCAGTCACCGAGGACAGGGGGCAGCCTGCGAGCAGTACTTC.

This clonotype showed up many times. This chain links TRBV2 with TRBJ1-1, with D hard to call. The CDR3 loop spans 12 amino acids. Trimming cost V 5 bases and J 6 bases, with 10 bases left between them. CDR1 is SNHLY and CDR2 is FYNNEI in the germline V gene. In nucleotides, the CDR3 is TGTGCCAGCAGTCTGGGGAGGGCTGAAGCTTTCTTT. This sequence encodes CASSLGRAEAFF.

This clonotype was picked up many times. The chain uses TRBV7-3 and TRBJ2-2, with D perhaps assigned TRBD1 or TRBD2 (5 bases each). Trimming removed 2 bases from V and 4 bases from J, with 8 bases in between. This CDR3 contains 14 residues. CDR1 is SGHTA and CDR2 is FQGTGA in the germline V gene. This CDR3 is CASSLLGTTGELFF. CDR3 nucleotide sequence: TGTGCCAGCAGCTTATTAGGGACCACCGGGGAGCTGTTTTTT.

The J gene is TRBJ1-1, the V gene TRBV27, with 7 bases that match TRBD1. Germline lookup yields CDR1 MNHEY and CDR2 SMNVEV (reference sequence). The CDR3 is made up of 14 amino acids. With V trimmed by 5 bases and J by 0 bases, 3 bases remained unmatched. The CDR3 protein is CASSPDRVNTEAFF. The CDR3 DNA reads TGTGCCAGCAGTCCCGACAGGGTGAACACTGAAGCTTTCTTT.

This clonotype has at least ten counts. V usage is TRBV18 and J usage is TRBJ1-2, with 8 bases identical to TRBD1. CDR1 and CDR2 (germline): KGHSH, LQKENI. CDR3 length: 14 residues. The V gene end was trimmed by 3 bases and the J gene end by 8 bases; junction bases not matched to a gene: 8. The CDR3 DNA reads TGTGCCAGCTCACCGCAGGGGGCATCTGGCGGCTACACCTTC. It yields the protein CASSPQGASGGYTF.

The chain recombines TRBV6-1 with TRBJ2-4; 8 bases are a match to TRBD1. CDR1 and CDR2 from the germline V gene are MNHNS and SASEGT. Trimming took 6 bases from V and 8 from J; bases not matched to a gene: 9. The CDR3 totals 14 residues. CDR3 sequence: CASRTPGQVDIQYF. The CDR3 DNA sequence: TGTGCCAGCAGAACTCCGGGACAGGTCGACATTCAGTACTTC.

As concerns this clonotype: This may stem from a read error, because a much larger clone lies one nucleotide away. The rearrangement links TRBV25-1 to TRBJ2-6, with D unresolved. The V end was cut by 11 bases, the J end by 0 bases, with 23 bases between. Looked up from germline, CDR1 is MGHDK and CDR2 is SYGVNS. This CDR3 spans 18 amino acids. In DNA form, the CDR3 reads TGTGCCGGCACGCCGTCTAAATTTCCCGGCTCTGGGGCCAACGTCCTGACTTTC. This translates into CAGTPSKFPGSGANVLTF.

This chain connects TRBV11-2 to TRBJ1-2; TRBD1 matches 10 bases. Germline V gives CDR1 SGHAT, CDR2 FQNNGV. V lost 4 bases and J lost 5; bases outside the gene matches: 1. The CDR3 runs to 13 residues. CDR3 in DNA: TGTGCCAGCAGCTGGGGACAGGGGTATGGCTACACCTTC. It translates to CASSWGQGYGYTF.

This clonotype was seen many times. The chain employs TRBV19 and TRBJ2-3, with 8 bases aligning to TRBD1. The CDR3 has 17 amino acids. Germline V CDR1 and CDR2: LNHDA, SQIVND (reference sequence). After removal of 3 bases from V and 0 bases from J, the junction contained 8 bases not matched to a gene. The CDR3 DNA is TGTGCCAGTAGTATGGGGTCAGGGGGCGCGAGCACAGATACGCAGTATTTT. Protein sequence: CASSMGSGGASTDTQYF.

This clonotype was found many times. The rearrangement uses TRBV14 and TRBJ2-7, with TRBD1 identical over 7 bases. With 4 bases clipped from V and 3 bases from J, the junction kept 9 bases outside the gene matches. The CDR3 runs 15 residues. Looked up from germline, CDR1 is SGHDN and CDR2 is FVKESK. The CDR3 region is CASSRSSGGIYEQYF. The CDR3 DNA is TGTGCCAGCAGCCGCAGTTCAGGGGGAATCTACGAGCAGTACTTC.

This clonotype was picked up many times. The chain joins TRBV7-2 to TRBJ1-6; D is unclear. The CDR3 has 17 residues. Trimming took off 1 base at V and 8 bases at J, with 18 bases between the two ends. Germline lookup yields CDR1 SGHTA and CDR2 FQGNSA. The CDR3 spells CASSLDYFTRPDSPLHF. As DNA, the CDR3 is TGTGCCAGCAGCTTAGACTACTTTACACGACCCGATTCACCCCTCCACTTT.

The rearrangement links TRBV6-2 or TRBV6-3 to TRBJ2-7; possible D gene TRBD2, 6 bases. The CDR3 has 13 amino acids. The V end lost 7 bases, the J end lost 3 bases, and 13 bases lay between the germline ends. Germline V lookup: CDR1 MNHEY, CDR2 SVGEGT. The CDR3 DNA follows: TGTGCCAGCACGAATGCGGGATACTACGAGCAGTACTTC. Its protein product is CASTNAGYYEQYF.

This clonotype has ten or more counts. The V gene is TRBV20-1, the J gene TRBJ2-3, with a weak D call TRBD2 (5 bases). Trimming stripped 3 bases from V and 0 bases from J, with 10 bases between. In germline, CDR1 is DFQATT, CDR2 SNEGSKA (reference sequence). The CDR3 covers 14 residues. The CDR3: CSASGVGSTDTQYF. CDR3 nucleotides: TGCAGTGCTAGCGGGGTGGGGAGCACAGATACGCAGTATTTT.

This clonotype was detected a few times. The V gene is TRBV6-2 or TRBV6-3, the J gene TRBJ2-4, with 12 bases lining up with TRBD1. The CDR3 is 16 residues long. From germline, CDR1 is MNHEY and CDR2 SVGEGT. V shed 5 bases and J 7 bases; nucleotides not matched to a gene: 9. The CDR3 is CASSVGTGGAGNIQYF. CDR3 nucleotide sequence: TGTGCCAGCAGTGTCGGGACAGGGGGCGCGGGGAACATTCAGTACTTC.

A remark on this clonotype: One base away lies a much larger clone, so this may be a sequencing read error. V gene TRBV6-1 combines with J gene TRBJ2-7, with TRBD1 matching 9 bases. The CDR3 has 15 amino acids. Losses at the gene ends were 6 bases for V and 6 bases for J; bases not matched to a gene: 12. Germline V gene data show CDR1 as MNHNS and CDR2 as SASEGT. CDR3 bases: TGTGCCAGCAGCATGCGACAGGGGGGAGTTTGCGAGCAGTACTTC. Translating it yields CASSMRQGGVCEQYF.